These 13 T cell receptor beta chains were sequenced from one sample in a study of blood T cells in healthy people across ages. Using a J-beta primer mix together with a sample-barcoded 5' primer, a second PCR was run for roughly 7 to 12 cycles. From the 5' RACE reads, TCRdb called clonotypes with MiXCR, one entry per CDR3 protein. The repertoire holds fewer than 2 million distinct CDR3 sequences, with 39% as singletons. The sequenced material came from blood. These receptors all come from a human donor in good health.

The chain carries TRBV29-1 and TRBJ2-7; D is perhaps TRBD1 or TRBD2 (5 bases each). V was trimmed by 4 bases and J by 5 bases, leaving 21 bases between them. The CDR3 covers 15 residues. Germline assignment: CDR1 SQVTM and CDR2 ANQGSEA. CDR3 sequence (DNA): TGCAGCGTTGGGGAAGGGGCGGGTGCGTTCGACGAGCAGTACTTC. It translates to CSVGEGAGAFDEQYF.

The chain uses TRBV20-1 and TRBJ1-1; no reliable D call. Between the trimmed V and J ends, which lost 5 bases and 4 bases, there was a span of 23 bases. In germline, CDR1 is DFQATT, CDR2 SNEGSKA (reference sequence). The CDR3 is made up of 16 amino acids. This CDR3 is CSAPKTPGPWGTEAFF. The CDR3 DNA sequence: TGCAGTGCTCCCAAAACTCCAGGCCCCTGGGGCACTGAAGCTTTCTTT.

This clonotype came up a few times. The rearrangement links TRBV7-2 to TRBJ1-2, with D uncertain. Germline CDR1 reads SGHTA; CDR2 reads FQGNSA. V lost 4 bases and J lost 5, with 17 bases in between. CDR3 size: 15 residues. The CDR3 region has the DNA TGTGCCAGCAGCTCCACCCAAGAGTACTTATATGGCTACACCTTC. Residues: CASSSTQEYLYGYTF.

This chain uses TRBV20-1 with TRBJ1-2, with D uncertain. In germline, CDR1 is DFQATT, CDR2 SNEGSKA (reference sequence). This CDR3 has 12 residues. V was cut by 3 bases and J by 8 bases, with 13 bases left in between. This chain's CDR3 is CSASLRAGGYTF. Here the CDR3 DNA reads TGCAGTGCTAGTTTACGGGCTGGGGGCTACACCTTC.

The gene calls are TRBV5-8 and TRBJ1-2; D might be TRBD1 (6 bases). Between the trimmed V and J ends, which lost 0 bases and 6 bases, there was a span of 12 bases. CDR3 length equals 14 residues. Germline CDR1 reads SGHTS; CDR2 reads YDEGEE. CDR3 residues: CASSLVSGGHGYTF. The CDR3 nucleotides read TGTGCCAGCAGCTTGGTGTCGGGGGGCCATGGCTACACCTTC. Complete variable domain (other parts from reference TRBV5-8 and TRBJ1-2): EAGVTQSPTHLIKTRGQQATLRCSPISGHTSVYWYQQALGLGLQFLLWYDEGEERNRGNFPPRFSGRQFPNYSSELNVNALELEDSALYLCASSLVSGGHGYTFGSGTRLTVV.

This clonotype was detected a few times. This sequence joins TRBV7-3 and TRBJ1-6; D ambiguous. Germline CDR1 and CDR2: SGHTA and FQGTGA. The CDR3 sequence is 13 residues long. Trimming stripped 2 bases from V and 10 bases from J, with 9 bases between. CDR3 nucleotides: TGTGCCAGCAGCTTATTGGGGAGATCACCCCTCCACTTT. This translates into CASSLLGRSPLHF.

This clonotype turned up a few times. The rearrangement joins TRBV29-1 to TRBJ2-1; 11 bases fit TRBD2. Trimming cost V 2 bases and J 5 bases; bases outside gene matches: 5. Germline V gene lookup returns CDR1 SQVTM and CDR2 ANQGSEA. This CDR3 has 15 residues. The CDR3 DNA reads as TGCAGCGTTGAAACCGGGACTAGCGGCGACAATGAGCAGTTCTTC. Its protein product is CSVETGTSGDNEQFF.

V and J are TRBV29-1 and TRBJ1-1; TRBD1 might be the D (5 bases). This CDR3 spans 14 amino acids. Trimming pared 1 base from V and 4 bases from J, leaving 13 bases between. Germline V gene data show CDR1 as SQVTM and CDR2 as ANQGSEA. The DNA of the CDR3 is TGCAGCGTTGAAGTCCTTGGGGGGGGCACTGAAGCTTTCTTT. It is translated as CSVEVLGGGTEAFF.

Worth noting for this clonotype: One junction end disagrees with the germline gene, perhaps due to a read error. The V and J genes are TRBV7-7 and TRBJ2-7, with 8 nucleotides matching TRBD1. The V gene's germline CDR1 is SSHAT and CDR2 FNYEAQ (reference sequence). This CDR3 comprises 17 residues. CDR3 DNA: TGTGCTAGCAGCTTAGGGGAGATCGGGACAGGAAACTACGAGCAGTACTTC. Its protein is CASSLGEIGTGNYEQYF. The full variable domain, with the rest looked up from reference TRBV7-7 and TRBJ2-7, is GAGVSQSPRYKVTKRGQDVTLRCDPISSHATLYWYQQALGQGPEFLTYFNYEAQPDKSGLPSDRFSAERPEGSISTLTIQRTEQRDSAMYRCASSLGEIGTGNYEQYFGPGTRLTVT.

J is TRBJ1-5 and V is TRBV2; tentative D call: TRBD1 (5 bases). The CDR3 runs to 13 residues. Trimming cost V 4 bases and J 5 bases, with 9 bases left between them. CDR1 is SNHLY, CDR2 FYNNEI, per germline. Here the CDR3 reads CASSATAYQPQHF. The CDR3 DNA follows: TGTGCCAGCAGTGCGACAGCCTATCAGCCCCAGCATTTT. Looking up the rest from reference TRBV2 and TRBJ1-5 gives the full variable domain: EPEVTQTPSHQVTQMGQEVILRCVPISNHLYFYWYRQILGQKVEFLVSFYNNEISEKSEIFDDQFSVERPDGSNFTLKIRSTKLEDSAMYFCASSATAYQPQHFGDGTRLSIL.

This chain connects TRBV4-1 to TRBJ2-3; D gene unclear. In germline, CDR1 is MGHRA, CDR2 YSYEKL. The V end was cut by 0 bases, the J end by 7 bases, with 14 bases between. The CDR3 has 15 residues. CDR3 DNA: TGCGCCAGCAGCCAAGAAGGTAGGAGCGCCAATACGCAGTATTTT. Protein product: CASSQEGRSANTQYF.

J is TRBJ1-2 and V is TRBV15; no definite D call. CDR3 length: 16 amino acids. Germline V gives CDR1 LNHNV, CDR2 YYDKDF (reference sequence). Trimming shortened V by 0 bases and J by 0 bases, and 11 bases separated the two germline ends. The CDR3 DNA follows: TGTGCCACCAGCAGAGATTTGGAGGAGTCTAACTATGGCTACACCTTC. It is translated as CATSRDLEESNYGYTF.

The chain recombines TRBV5-6 with TRBJ2-1, with 8 bases aligning to TRBD1. The CDR3 covers 15 residues. Germline loops: CDR1 SGHDT, CDR2 YYEEEE. The ends lost 2 bases at V and 8 bases at J; junction bases unmatched: 9. In DNA, the CDR3 is TGTGCCAGCAGCTTTTCAGGACAGGGCCTAGATGAGCAGTTCTTC. Translating gives CASSFSGQGLDEQFF.